The clone carrying this TCR beta chain was picked up one time. The data were taken from a study of T cells in tumors after PD-1 blockade. This CDR3 region has 15 residues. Per germline, CDR1 SGHVS and CDR2 FQNEAQ. The germline V and J ends were trimmed by 8 bases and 0 bases, with 11 bases remaining between them. The data were produced by immunoSEQ multiplex PCR, yet TCRdb's version contains in-frame clones alone and is incomplete. The table lists 14,000 or so clones, roughly 82% of them singletons. The TCR was taken from a human donor with basal cell carcinoma. Specimen: PBMCs, collected after anti-PD-1 treatment. The rearrangement uses TRBV7-8 and TRBJ2-6; D not resolved. As DNA, the CDR3 is TGTGCCAGCTCCCCCCGACCCTCTGGGGCCAACGTCCTGACTTTC. Translated, it gives CASSPRPSGANVLTF.